The rows below give T cell receptor beta chains drawn from one sample of a study of CD4 T cells in relation to SARS-CoV-2 and coronaviruses. Data came from immunoSEQ multiplex PCR; TCRdb stores just in-frame clones and leaves some out. This sample has 15,000 to 25,000 clones, with 70% to 85% found just once. The antigens these receptors bind are not known. The sample comprised CD4+ T cells from PBMCs, cultured in vitro. The receptors derive from a human donor in good health. CDR3s include the opening cysteine and the closing phenylalanine or tryptophan. The D gene is left open where the match is weak. Size is stated for part of the rows, as once, few or many counts, or as a class when the clone is expanded.

J	size	D	V	CDR3	DNA
TRBJ1-2	-	TRBD1	TRBV6-5	CASSLRGISGYTF	TGTGCCAGCAGCCTCAGGGGGATTAGTGGCTACACCTTC
TRBJ2-6	-	-	TRBV6-5	CASSSGANVLTF	TGTGCCAGCAGCTCTGGGGCCAACGTCCTGACTTTC
TRBJ1-1	few	TRBD1	TRBV28	CASSSGSTGQGVKAFF	TGTGCCAGCAGTTCCGGATCCACCGGACAGGGGGTAAAAGCTTTCTTT
TRBJ2-2	-	TRBD2	TRBV19	CASSAGLAGGRNTGELFF	TGTGCCAGTAGTGCGGGACTAGCGGGGGGAAGGAACACCGGGGAGCTGTTTTTT
TRBJ1-5	-	TRBD1	TRBV6-2/TRBV6-3	CASSQQGRGQPQHF	TGTGCCAGCAGTCAACAGGGGAGGGGTCAGCCCCAGCATTTT
TRBJ2-7	once	TRBD1	TRBV29-1	CSVQQTGADEQYF	TGCAGCGTACAGCAGACAGGGGCCGACGAGCAGTACTTC
TRBJ1-5	-	-	TRBV21-1	CASSKECGTGWINSNQPQHF	TGTGCCAGCAGCAAAGAATGTGGGACAGGGTGGATTAATAGCAATCAGCCCCAGCATTTT
TRBJ2-3	-	-	TRBV7-9	CASSLVGRTSGHQLDTQYF	TGTGCCAGCAGCTTAGTTGGAAGAACTTCGGGACACCAGCTAGATACGCAGTATTTT
TRBJ1-2	-	TRBD1	TRBV6-5	CASSRTGYGYTF	TGTGCCAGCAGCCGGACAGGGTATGGCTACACCTTC
TRBJ1-1	-	-	TRBV6-2/TRBV6-3	CASSLHREDGTEAFF	TGTGCCAGCAGTCTTCACAGGGAAGACGGCACTGAAGCTTTCTTT
TRBJ2-5	few	-	TRBV19	CASSNQGLLETQYF	TGTGCCAGTAGTAATCAGGGGTTATTGGAGACCCAGTACTTC
TRBJ1-2	-	-	TRBV11-3	CASRGGSGSHSGYGYTF	TGTGCCAGCAGGGGAGGCTCAGGGTCCCATTCGGGCTATGGCTACACCTTC
TRBJ2-5	-	TRBD2	TRBV13	CASSSIAGVGETQYF	TGTGCCAGCAGCTCTATAGCGGGAGTGGGGGAGACCCAGTACTTC
TRBJ1-6	-	TRBD1	TRBV10-3	CAIGTDYNSPLHF	TGTGCCATCGGGACAGACTATAATTCACCCCTCCACTTT
TRBJ2-1	few	TRBD1	TRBV4-3	CASSLGTASYNEQFF	TGCGCCAGCAGCCTTGGGACAGCCTCCTACAATGAGCAGTTCTTC
TRBJ2-5	once	-	TRBV10-3	CAISRDQETQYF	TGTGCCATCAGCAGGGACCAAGAGACCCAGTACTTC
TRBJ2-7	-	-	TRBV5-4	CASSFPTAGEQYF	TGTGCCAGCAGCTTCCCCACGGCTGGCGAGCAGTACTTC
TRBJ1-4	-	-	TRBV5-1	CASSLDGLNEKLFF	TGCGCCAGCAGCCTCGACGGTCTAAATGAAAAACTGTTTTTT
TRBJ1-1	-	-	TRBV27	CASRLVRGNTEAFF	TGTGCCAGCAGGTTGGTACGGGGTAACACTGAAGCTTTCTTT
TRBJ2-3	-	-	TRBV6-5	CASRVGESTDTQYF	TGTGCCAGCAGGGTGGGCGAGTCCACAGATACGCAGTATTTT
TRBJ1-1	-	TRBD1	TRBV5-1	CASSLMGGRGWAEAFF	TGCGCCAGCAGCTTGATGGGCGGCAGGGGGTGGGCTGAAGCTTTCTTT
TRBJ2-1	-	TRBD1	TRBV19	CASSLGQGSSSYNEQFF	TGTGCCAGTAGCCTCGGACAGGGGTCAAGCTCCTACAATGAGCAGTTCTTC
TRBJ1-1	-	-	TRBV7-9	CASSLNGDTEAFF	TGTGCCAGCAGCCTCAATGGAGACACTGAAGCTTTCTTT
TRBJ2-2	-	-	TRBV7-2	CASRKQVPGELFF	TGTGCCAGCAGAAAACAGGTTCCCGGGGAGCTGTTTTTT
TRBJ1-1	-	-	TRBV5-1	CASSSQGMNTEAFF	TGCGCCAGCAGCTCACAGGGTATGAACACTGAAGCTTTCTTT
TRBJ2-7	few	TRBD1	TRBV6-5	CASNQPGQGSSEQYF	TGTGCCAGCAACCAGCCGGGACAGGGGTCGTCCGAGCAGTACTTC
TRBJ1-5	-	-	TRBV24-1	CATSQSDIGNQPQHF	TGTGCCACCAGTCAGTCTGATATAGGCAATCAGCCCCAGCATTTT
TRBJ2-3	-	TRBD2	TRBV11-2	CASSLEGTSVTDTQYF	TGTGCCAGCAGCTTAGAGGGGACTAGCGTCACAGATACGCAGTATTTT
TRBJ2-5	-	TRBD1	TRBV4-3	CASSRDRGMKTQYF	TGCGCCAGCAGCCGGGACAGGGGGATGAAGACCCAGTACTTC
TRBJ2-7	-	TRBD2	TRBV10-3	CAISKGGGSLGYEQYF	TGTGCCATCAGCAAGGGAGGCGGGAGTCTGGGCTACGAGCAGTACTTC
TRBJ1-2	-	-	TRBV14	CASSQRTGNYGYTF	TGTGCCAGCAGCCAAAGAACAGGGAACTATGGCTACACCTTC
TRBJ2-1	-	TRBD2	TRBV7-9	CASSLGSGTISYNEQFF	TGTGCCAGCAGCTTGGGGTCCGGGACTATCTCCTACAATGAGCAGTTCTTC
TRBJ2-3	-	TRBD2	TRBV3-1/TRBV3-2	CASSQGVAGGVGTQYF	TGTGCCAGCAGCCAAGGGGTAGCGGGGGGGGTTGGTACGCAGTATTTT
TRBJ2-7	-	TRBD1	TRBV10-1	CASSGGQGDEQYF	TGCGCCAGCAGTGGGGGACAGGGAGACGAGCAGTACTTC
TRBJ2-1	-	-	TRBV30	CAWRKDWANEQFF	TGTGCCTGGAGGAAGGACTGGGCGAATGAGCAGTTCTTC
TRBJ2-5	-	TRBD2	TRBV19	CASSIDSGGQETQYF	TGTGCCAGTAGTATCGATAGCGGGGGCCAAGAGACCCAGTACTTC
TRBJ1-1	-	-	TRBV3-1/TRBV3-2	CASSLGGGSTEAFF	TGTGCCAGCAGCCTGGGGGGGGGCTCGACTGAAGCTTTCTTT
TRBJ1-6	-	TRBD1	TRBV4-3	CASSQDGTGGGPLHF	TGCGCCAGCAGCCAAGACGGGACAGGCGGTGGGCCCCTCCACTTT
TRBJ2-7	once	-	TRBV27	CASSPLALGRQYF	TGTGCCAGCAGTCCCCTCGCCTTGGGTAGGCAGTACTTC
TRBJ1-6	-	-	TRBV6-5	CASRATYNSPLHF	TGTGCCAGCAGGGCAACCTATAATTCACCCCTCCACTTT
TRBJ1-2	-	-	TRBV6-1	CASSDRARSYGYTF	TGTGCCAGCAGTGACCGGGCACGGTCGTATGGCTACACCTTC
TRBJ2-1	-	-	TRBV6-2/TRBV6-3	CASSSLQHYNEQFF	TGTGCCAGCAGTTCGTTACAACACTACAATGAGCAGTTCTTC
TRBJ2-7	once	-	TRBV6-5	CASSFSQGLYEQYF	TGTGCCAGCAGTTTTAGTCAGGGTCTCTACGAGCAGTACTTC
TRBJ1-6	-	TRBD1	TRBV18	CASSQDRASSPLHF	TGTGCCAGCTCACAAGACAGGGCTTCCTCACCCCTCCACTTT
TRBJ2-7	once	-	TRBV5-6	CASSWGHEQYF	TGTGCCAGCAGCTGGGGCCACGAGCAGTACTTC
TRBJ2-1	-	TRBD2	TRBV6-5	CASSSSGGANEQFF	TGTGCCAGCAGTTCTAGCGGGGGGGCCAATGAGCAGTTCTTC
TRBJ1-1	few	TRBD1	TRBV6-2/TRBV6-3	CASSLTGATEAFF	TGTGCCAGCAGTTTGACAGGGGCCACTGAAGCTTTCTTT
TRBJ2-7	-	-	TRBV5-1	CASSLAPPSYEQYF	TGCGCCAGCAGCTTGGCTCCACCCTCCTACGAGCAGTACTTC